This T cell receptor (beta chain) was profiled in a study of cytomegalovirus exposure and HLA in healthy donors. Each donor was healthy, and each was a bone marrow donor. Researchers ran the PCR with 60 Vbeta and 13 Jbeta primers. TCRdb's table, derived via immunoSEQ multiplex PCR, lists solely in-frame clones and lacks some. The table shows roughly 120,000 clones, with 69% occurring only once. Comment on this clone: Antigen: not known.

General study points: Listed as cytomegalovirus-associated were about 160 TCR beta chains. As immune exposure information, only CMV serostatus was available. Roughly uniform depth of sequencing across donors was assumed in presence/absence analyses.

The sequence came from a woman aged 65 to 85 in good health and CMV-seropositive. The source material was PBMCs.

The CDR3 DNA is TGTGCCCGACCTTCAATACAGGTAAACACTGAAGCTTTCTTT. Translating gives CARPSIQVNTEAFF. The chain has TRBV7-2 and TRBJ1-1, with D perhaps matching TRBD1 (5 bases). This CDR3 comprises 14 residues. Germline V CDR1 and CDR2: SGHTA, FQGNSA. V was trimmed by 11 bases and J by 2 bases, leaving 18 bases between them.